The present T cell receptor (beta chain) was sequenced within a study of early T cells in non-severe SARS-CoV-2 infection. TCRdb redid the calling of the 5' RACE reads with MiXCR, one entry per CDR3 protein. The data contain around 60,000 distinct CDR3 sequences, more than 8.5% of them singletons. The CDR3 covers 16 residues. Germline V lookup: CDR1 MNHEY, CDR2 SVGEGT. With V trimmed by 5 bases and J by 3 bases, 11 bases remained unmatched. J is TRBJ1-2 and V is TRBV6-2 or TRBV6-3, with 8 bases lining up with TRBD1. This TCR came from an adult who was a healthcare worker with PCR-confirmed SARS-CoV-2 infection or an uninfected control (not recorded which). The source material was whole blood. In DNA, the CDR3 is TGTGCCAGCAGTCCCCACGGACAGGGCCGAGACTATGGCTACACCTTC. This sequence encodes CASSPHGQGRDYGYTF.